These 8 T cell receptor beta chains share one sample of origin, sequenced in a study of identical twins. TCRdb recomputed calls from the 5' RACE reads with MiXCR, one row per CDR3 protein. In the table there are 1.5 million to 2 million distinct CDR3 sequences, 25% to 35% of which are singletons. The sequenced sample was cord blood. Receptor source: a newborn girl in good health.

This clonotype was recorded a few times. This chain joins TRBV5-1 and TRBJ1-1; weak D call: TRBD1 (5 bases). This CDR3 is 15 amino acids long. Trimming took 4 bases from V and 5 from J, leaving 18 bases between them. Germline CDR1 and CDR2: SGHRS and YFSETQ. The CDR3 sequence is CASSPWSRAGTEAFF. CDR3 nucleotides: TGCGCCAGCAGCCCCTGGTCCAGGGCAGGAACTGAAGCTTTCTTT. The entire variable domain, with the rest obtained from reference TRBV5-1 and TRBJ1-1, is as follows: KAGVTQTPRYLIKTRGQQVTLSCSPISGHRSVSWYQQTPGQGLQFLFEYFSETQRNKGNFPGRFSGRQFSNSRSEMNVSTLELGDSALYLCASSPWSRAGTEAFFGQGTRLTVV.

This clonotype was seen more than once but under ten times. The CDR3 bases are TGTGCCAGCAGCCAAGACGGCGGGAACTACGAGCAGTACTTC. Its protein product is CASSQDGGNYEQYF. The chain employs TRBV3-1 and TRBJ2-7, with D perhaps TRBD2 (6 bases). V was clipped by 0 bases and J by 3 bases, with 9 bases between them. The CDR3 extends over 14 amino acids. Germline CDR1 LGHDT, CDR2 YNNKEL (reference sequence).

This clonotype was observed a handful of times. V gene TRBV20-1 combines with J gene TRBJ2-7; 8 bases match TRBD2. The germline CDR1 and CDR2 sequences are DFQATT and SNEGSKA (reference sequence). The V and J ends lost 1 base and 2 bases, in that order; junction bases with no gene match: 4. CDR3 length: 14 amino acids. The chain's CDR3 is CSARGGLVPYEQYF. As DNA, the CDR3 is TGCAGTGCTAGAGGGGGACTAGTTCCCTACGAGCAGTACTTC.

The chain is built from TRBV21-1 and TRBJ1-1; the D call of TRBD1 is as the table states it, not checked on the DNA. TRBV21-1 is assigned pseudogene status. The CDR3 is 12 residues long. The CDR3 here is CARGGDNTEAFF. The CDR3 bases are TGTGCCAGGGGTGGGGACAATACTGAAGCTTTCTTT.

Ten or more counts support this clonotype. The J gene is TRBJ2-3, the V gene TRBV10-3; D assignment may be TRBD1 or TRBD2 (5 bases each). The CDR3 loop spans 14 amino acids. Germline-derived CDR1 and CDR2 are ENHRY and SYGVKD. Trimming took off 5 bases at V and 3 bases at J, with 12 bases between the two ends. CDR3 loop: CAISSVGPTDTQYF. DNA of the CDR3: TGTGCCATCAGTTCAGTGGGACCTACAGATACGCAGTATTTT.

This clonotype was detected only a few times. The chain combines TRBV7-6 with TRBJ2-4; 8 bases align to TRBD2. This CDR3 has 17 amino acids. Germline V gene data show CDR1 as SGHVS and CDR2 as FNYEAQ. With V trimmed by 2 bases and J by 0 bases, 6 bases remained unmatched. The CDR3 DNA reads TGTGCCAGCAGCTTAATCTCGCGGGGGGTAGCCAAAAACATTCAGTACTTC. Encoded protein: CASSLISRGVAKNIQYF.

This clonotype was seen more than once but under ten times. The V call is TRBV28, the J call TRBJ1-2; D gene uncertain. Trimming cost V 2 bases and J 6 bases, with 19 bases left between them. The CDR3 has 16 residues. Germline loops: CDR1 MDHEN, CDR2 SYDVKM. CDR3 protein: CASSLMVRRVLNGYTF. CDR3 DNA: TGTGCCAGCAGTTTAATGGTCAGGAGGGTTCTTAATGGCTACACCTTC.

This clonotype was recorded at least ten times. The J gene is TRBJ2-3, the V gene TRBV20-1, with D unclear. The CDR3 spans 14 residues. Germline V gene lookup returns CDR1 DFQATT and CDR2 SNEGSKA (reference sequence). V lost 3 bases to trimming and J lost 0 bases, with 10 bases between them. This CDR3 is CSARDDLSTDTQYF. CDR3 bases: TGCAGTGCTAGGGACGACCTTAGCACAGATACGCAGTATTTT.